The T cell receptor (beta chain) described here comes from a study of blood T cell repertoires in COVID-19. Turning to the study itself: Samples came from the United States, Italy and Spain, spanning acute and convalescent COVID-19. T cells, B-cell-depleted T cells, or PBMCs provided the cDNA or gDNA that served as material.

The J segment lost 13 bases and the V segment lost 0 bases, leaving 11 bases of the junction unmatched. Per the germline V gene, CDR1 is SGHTA and CDR2 is FQGTGA. The CDR3 contains 16 residues. Authors' analysis steps: By means of reference gene primer amplification, nucleated cell counts were estimated. The data were produced by immunoSEQ multiplex PCR, yet TCRdb's version contains in-frame clones alone and is incomplete. Clonal size and the V and J genes are those of that table, whereas D and trimming came from the DNA. The table lists roughly 71,000 clones, around 90% of them singletons, with approximately 28% in the top ten.

What was sequenced was peripheral blood. This chain uses TRBV7-3 with TRBJ2-1; 11 nucleotides line up with TRBD2. This sequence originates from a man in his forties or fifties with acute or convalescent COVID-19. CDR3 coding DNA: TGTGCCAGCAGCTTAACGAGTAGCGGGGGGGCCTTGTTCCAGTTCTTC. This encodes CASSLTSSGGALFQFF.